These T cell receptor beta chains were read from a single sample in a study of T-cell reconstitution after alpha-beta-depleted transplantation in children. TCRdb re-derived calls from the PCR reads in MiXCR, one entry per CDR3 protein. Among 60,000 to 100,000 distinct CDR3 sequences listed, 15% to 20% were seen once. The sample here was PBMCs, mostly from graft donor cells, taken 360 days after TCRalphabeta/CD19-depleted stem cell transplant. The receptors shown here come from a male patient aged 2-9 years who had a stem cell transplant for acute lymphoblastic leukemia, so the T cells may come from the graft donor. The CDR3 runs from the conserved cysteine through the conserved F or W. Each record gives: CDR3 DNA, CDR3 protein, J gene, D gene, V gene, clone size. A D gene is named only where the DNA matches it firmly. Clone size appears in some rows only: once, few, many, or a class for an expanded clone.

cdr3_nt: TGCGCCAGCAGCGAGGGACTAGCGGGAGTTACGTACGAGCAGTACTTC
cdr3_aa: CASSEGLAGVTYEQYF
j_call: TRBJ2-7
d_call: TRBD2
v_call: TRBV4-1
clone_size: few

cdr3_nt: TGCAGTGCCGCGACAGGCTGGTACCAAGAGACCCAGTACTTC
cdr3_aa: CSAATGWYQETQYF
j_call: TRBJ2-5
d_call: -
v_call: TRBV20-1
clone_size: once

cdr3_nt: TGCGCCAGCAGCTTGGACGAACACTCTGGAAACACCATATATTTT
cdr3_aa: CASSLDEHSGNTIYF
j_call: TRBJ1-3
d_call: -
v_call: TRBV5-1
clone_size: -

cdr3_nt: TGTGCCAGCAAAAGTCGGGACAGGCGAAACAATGAGCAGTTCTTC
cdr3_aa: CASKSRDRRNNEQFF
j_call: TRBJ2-1
d_call: TRBD1
v_call: TRBV19
clone_size: few

cdr3_nt: TGCGCCAGCAGCGTCGGGACTAGCGGGAGACTAAATGAGCAGTTCTTC
cdr3_aa: CASSVGTSGRLNEQFF
j_call: TRBJ2-1
d_call: TRBD2
v_call: TRBV5-1
clone_size: few

cdr3_nt: TGTGCCATCAGTGAGCCAACGGGAATGATGGGGAGAACAGATACGCAGTATTTT
cdr3_aa: CAISEPTGMMGRTDTQYF
j_call: TRBJ2-3
d_call: -
v_call: TRBV10-3
clone_size: -

cdr3_nt: TGTGCCAGCAGGCGGGAGGTCTCCTACAATGAGCAGTTCTTC
cdr3_aa: CASRREVSYNEQFF
j_call: TRBJ2-1
d_call: TRBD2
v_call: TRBV27
clone_size: -

cdr3_nt: TGTGCCAGCAGTTCAAGACAGGGAAGCACAGATACGCAGTATTTT
cdr3_aa: CASSSRQGSTDTQYF
j_call: TRBJ2-3
d_call: TRBD1
v_call: TRBV12-3/TRBV12-4
clone_size: -

cdr3_nt: TGTGCCAGCAGTTTAGCCCTAACAGTTAACACTGAAGCTTTCTTT
cdr3_aa: CASSLALTVNTEAFF
j_call: TRBJ1-1
d_call: -
v_call: TRBV27
clone_size: few

cdr3_nt: TGCGCCAGCAGCCATGCACCTACGTTGAGGGACAATGAGCAGTTCTTC
cdr3_aa: CASSHAPTLRDNEQFF
j_call: TRBJ2-1
d_call: -
v_call: TRBV4-1
clone_size: few

cdr3_nt: TGTGCCAGCAGCTTAATTGGGACAACTCCCTACGAGCAGTACTTC
cdr3_aa: CASSLIGTTPYEQYF
j_call: TRBJ2-7
d_call: -
v_call: TRBV7-6
clone_size: -

cdr3_nt: TGCAGTGCTAGAGGTGGTAGCGGGACACAGTTCTTC
cdr3_aa: CSARGGSGTQFF
j_call: TRBJ2-1
d_call: TRBD2
v_call: TRBV20-1
clone_size: few

cdr3_nt: TGCGCCAGCAGCCGCATAACAATCCGGGACAGGCAATACTACAATGAGCAGTTCTTC
cdr3_aa: CASSRITIRDRQYYNEQFF
j_call: TRBJ2-1
d_call: TRBD1
v_call: TRBV4-1
clone_size: -